The entry that follows covers one TCR beta chain sequence. These data originate in a study of human T cells and chemical hapten exposure. Looking at the study overall: TCR yields differed between samples (mainly from small differences in pooled library volume).

V was cut by 5 bases and J by 5 bases, with 9 bases left in between. CDR3 length: 12 residues. Time point of the sample: pre-sensitization, week 0. Documented treatment: therapeutic diphenylcyclopropenone sensitization with weekly scalp DPC. The starting material, unfractionated whole blood, was used for total RNA extraction. TCRdb analysed the RACE reads with MiXCR anew, one entry per CDR3 protein. The sample has some 49,000 distinct CDR3 sequences, roughly 9% seen once. The chain links TRBV12-3 or TRBV12-4 to TRBJ1-1, with no clear D. The sample was whole blood, taken in connection with sensitization to the hapten diphenylcyclopropenone (DPC). The receptor was derived from a woman aged 25 to 39 with alopecia areata. Some clones in this sample may be carry-over from other donors' samples. As DNA, the CDR3 is TGTGCCAGCAGTCCTCGTTGGACTGAAGCTTTCTTT. Its translation: CASSPRWTEAFF.